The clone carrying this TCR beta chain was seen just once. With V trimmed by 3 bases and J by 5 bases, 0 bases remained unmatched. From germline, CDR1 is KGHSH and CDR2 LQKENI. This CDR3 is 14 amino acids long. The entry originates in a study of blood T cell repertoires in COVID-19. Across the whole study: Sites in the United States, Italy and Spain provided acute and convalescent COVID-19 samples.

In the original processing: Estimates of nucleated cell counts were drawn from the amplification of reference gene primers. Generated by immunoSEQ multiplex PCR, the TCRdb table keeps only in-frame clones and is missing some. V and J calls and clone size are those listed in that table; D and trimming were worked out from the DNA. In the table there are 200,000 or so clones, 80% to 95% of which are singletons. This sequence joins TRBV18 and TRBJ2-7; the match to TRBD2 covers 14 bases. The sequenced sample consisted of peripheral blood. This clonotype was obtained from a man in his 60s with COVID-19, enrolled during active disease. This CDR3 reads CASSPTSGGDEQYF. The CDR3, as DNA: TGTGCCAGCTCACCGACTAGCGGGGGGGACGAGCAGTACTTC.